This TCR beta chain emerged from a study of beta chain features in type 1 diabetes. Overall study findings and caveats: A possible short-template PCR bias applies equally to patients and controls.

Based on CD45RO/CCR7/CD25/CD127/CD95/CD27, CD4+ regulatory, stem cell-like memory, naive and central memory cells were sorted. Sorted populations all had greater than 95% purity. The investigators reverse transcribed all of the isolated RNA, so they sequenced expressed TCRB transcripts. TCRdb's table, derived via immunoSEQ multiplex PCR, lists solely in-frame clones and lacks some. In the table there are some 270,000 clones, 7% to 9% of which are singletons. Concerning this clone: The antigen remains unidentified.

Germline CDR1 MNHEY, CDR2 SVGAGI. V was trimmed by 6 bases and J by 6 bases, leaving 15 bases between them. The CDR3 covers 14 residues. This chain connects TRBV6-5 to TRBJ2-1; the D gene is possibly TRBD1 (6 bases). This sequence originates from a woman aged 18-35 years in good health. Sequencing was carried out using central memory CD4+ T cells from blood. The CDR3 sequence is CASSKTGSGNEQFF. In nucleotides, the CDR3 is TGTGCCAGCAGCAAAACAGGGTCGGGCAATGAGCAGTTCTTC.